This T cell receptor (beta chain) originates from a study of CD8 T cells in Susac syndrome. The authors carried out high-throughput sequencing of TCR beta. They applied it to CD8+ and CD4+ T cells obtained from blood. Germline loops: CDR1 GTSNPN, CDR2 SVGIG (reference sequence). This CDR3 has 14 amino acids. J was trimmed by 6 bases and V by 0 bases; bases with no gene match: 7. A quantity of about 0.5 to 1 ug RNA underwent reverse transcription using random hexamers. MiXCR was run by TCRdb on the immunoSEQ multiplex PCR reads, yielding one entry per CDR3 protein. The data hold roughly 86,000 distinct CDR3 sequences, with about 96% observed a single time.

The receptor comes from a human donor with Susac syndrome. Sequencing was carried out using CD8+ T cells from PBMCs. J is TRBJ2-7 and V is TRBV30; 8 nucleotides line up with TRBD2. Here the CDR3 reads CAWSVSGGAVEQYF. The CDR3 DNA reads TGTGCCTGGAGTGTATCCGGGGGGGCGGTCGAGCAGTACTTC.